The source of this TCR beta chain is a study of blood T cell repertoires in COVID-19. This CDR3 has 13 residues. The germline V gene has CDR1 LGHDT and CDR2 YNNKEL (reference sequence). J gave up 6 bases and V 7 bases, and 5 bases lay outside the gene matches. Clones were read by immunoSEQ multiplex PCR, and TCRdb kept only the in-frame ones, dropping some. The sample lists roughly 140,000 clones; around 83% were seen once. This TCR came from a woman of 80 years or more with acute or convalescent COVID-19. Material for sequencing was peripheral blood. The chain has TRBV3-1 (or the pseudogene TRBV3-2) and TRBJ2-1, with 8 nucleotides matching TRBD2. CDR3 coding DNA: TGTGCCAGCAACAAGGGACTAGTCAATGAGCAGTTCTTC. Its translation is CASNKGLVNEQFF.